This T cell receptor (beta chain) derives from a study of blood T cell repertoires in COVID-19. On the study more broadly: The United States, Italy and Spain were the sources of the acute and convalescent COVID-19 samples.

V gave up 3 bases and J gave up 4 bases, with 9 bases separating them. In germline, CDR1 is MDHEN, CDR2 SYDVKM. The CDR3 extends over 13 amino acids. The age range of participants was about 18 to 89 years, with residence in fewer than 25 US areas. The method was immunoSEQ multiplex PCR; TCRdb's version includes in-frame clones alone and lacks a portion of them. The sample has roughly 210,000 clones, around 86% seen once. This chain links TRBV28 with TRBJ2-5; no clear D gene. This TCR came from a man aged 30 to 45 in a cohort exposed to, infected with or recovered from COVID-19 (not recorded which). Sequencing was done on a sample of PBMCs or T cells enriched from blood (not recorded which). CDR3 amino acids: CASSFGQVETQYF. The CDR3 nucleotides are TGTGCCAGCAGTTTCGGCCAGGTAGAGACCCAGTACTTC.